The next 25 T cell receptor beta chains were all read from a single sample in a study of a mutant IDH1 vaccine in newly diagnosed glioma. TCRdb's table, derived via immunoSEQ multiplex PCR, lists solely in-frame clones and lacks some. The sample lists approximately 40,000 clones; roughly 89% were seen once. The antigens these receptors bind are not known. Stated time point: week 11, during vaccination. In the vaccine, a single dose held 300 ug of the mutant IDH1 20-mer peptide, along with topical imiquimod. The material was PBMCs, obtained from a glioma patient whose treatment included an IDH1 peptide vaccine. The source of these receptors is a man aged 40-49 years with glioma.

This chain uses TRBV7-3 with TRBJ1-1; TRBD1 aligns across 9 bases. V was pared by 4 bases and J by 4 bases, with 4 bases of the junction left unmatched. CDR1 is SGHTA, CDR2 FQGTGA, per germline. CDR3 length: 14 amino acids. Here the CDR3 reads CASSSGTGITEAFF. CDR3 nucleotides: TGTGCCAGCAGCTCAGGGACAGGGATCACTGAAGCTTTCTTT.

This chain links TRBV5-1 with TRBJ1-2; D might be TRBD1 (5 bases). From germline, CDR1 is SGHRS and CDR2 YFSETQ. The CDR3 runs 13 residues. Deletions cut 4 bases from V and 5 bases from J, with 12 bases between. The CDR3 protein is CASSRDRIYGYTF. For the CDR3, the DNA is TGCGCCAGCAGCCGCGACAGAATATATGGCTACACCTTC.

This chain uses TRBV2 with TRBJ2-7; a possible D gene is TRBD1 (6 bases). Per the germline V gene, CDR1 is SNHLY and CDR2 is FYNNEI. The CDR3 extends over 11 amino acids. V gave up 7 bases and J gave up 3 bases, with 7 bases separating them. The CDR3 sequence is CASMDSYEQYF. As DNA, the CDR3 is TGTGCCAGCATGGACAGCTACGAGCAGTACTTC. The variable domain in full, completed from reference TRBV2 and TRBJ2-7, reads EPEVTQTPSHQVTQMGQEVILRCVPISNHLYFYWYRQILGQKVEFLVSFYNNEISEKSEIFDDQFSVERPDGSNFTLKIRSTKLEDSAMYFCASMDSYEQYFGPGTRLTVT.

The chain couples TRBV9 to TRBJ2-7, with 9 bases identical to TRBD1. CDR1 and CDR2 (germline): SGDLS, YYNGEE. The V segment lost 4 bases and the J segment 1 base; nucleotides outside the gene matches: 9. The CDR3 runs to 16 residues. This CDR3 is CASSPWDRAISYEQYF. In nucleotides, the CDR3 is TGTGCCAGCAGCCCCTGGGACAGGGCCATTTCCTACGAGCAGTACTTC.

The chain links TRBV5-4 to TRBJ2-2, with unresolved D. The ends were cut back, 6 bases at V and 6 bases at J, with 9 bases in the middle. CDR3 length equals 12 residues. CDR1 SGHNT and CDR2 YYREEE come from the germline V gene (reference sequence). The CDR3 nucleotides read TGTGCCAGCACCCGAAGGGCCGGGGAGCTGTTTTTT. It codes for CASTRRAGELFF.

The J gene is TRBJ2-5, the V gene TRBV28; either TRBD1 or TRBD2 may supply D (5 bases each). The CDR3 totals 17 residues. Germline lookup yields CDR1 MDHEN and CDR2 SYDVKM. Between the trimmed V and J ends, which lost 5 bases and 4 bases, there was a span of 23 bases. This CDR3 reads CASSPPRGGGRGETQYF. The CDR3 region has the DNA TGTGCCAGCAGTCCACCGAGGGGTGGGGGTAGGGGAGAGACCCAGTACTTC.

The rearrangement links TRBV7-2 to TRBJ2-7; TRBD1 might be the D (6 bases). V was clipped by 5 bases and J by 7 bases, with 21 bases between them. Germline V gene sequence: CDR1 SGHTA, CDR2 FQGNSA. The CDR3 consists of 15 residues. The CDR3 sequence is CASSGGLADSGEQYF. In DNA, the CDR3 is TGTGCCAGCAGCGGGGGCCTAGCCGACTCAGGAGAGCAGTACTTC.

V gene TRBV27 combines with J gene TRBJ1-5, with D unclear. V was clipped by 6 bases and J by 3 bases, with 6 bases between them. This CDR3 is built from 12 residues. The germline V gene has CDR1 MNHEY and CDR2 SMNVEV (reference sequence). CDR3 sequence (DNA): TGTGCCAGCAGGGACCCCAATCAGCCCCAGCATTTT. It is translated as CASRDPNQPQHF.

The chain uses TRBV28 and TRBJ1-1; possible D gene TRBD1, 5 bases. Germline loops: CDR1 MDHEN, CDR2 SYDVKM. The CDR3 is 14 residues long. The V end lost 6 bases, the J end lost 3 bases, and 14 bases lay between the germline ends. The CDR3 is CASREGYGHTEAFF. CDR3 nucleotide sequence: TGTGCCAGCAGAGAGGGGTATGGGCACACTGAAGCTTTCTTT.

The CDR3 sequence: CASSYSRGGAVGQYF. The DNA for the CDR3 is TGTGCCAGCAGTTACTCAAGGGGGGGCGCGGTGGGGCAGTACTTC. V is TRBV6-5 and J is TRBJ2-7; maybe TRBD2 (7 bases). The germline CDR1 and CDR2 sequences are MNHEY and SVGAGI. There are 15 residues in the CDR3. Trimming removed 0 bases at V and 9 bases at J, with 18 bases between.

The chain is built from TRBV5-4 and TRBJ2-3; no firm D call. This CDR3 region has 12 residues. Deletions cut 2 bases from V and 2 bases from J, with 3 bases between. Germline values: CDR1 SGHNT, CDR2 YYREEE (reference sequence). The CDR3 here is CASSFLTDTQYF. The CDR3 nucleotides read TGTGCCAGCAGCTTTCTCACAGATACGCAGTATTTT.

CDR3 residues: CASSGSAQEKLFF. For the CDR3, the DNA is TGTGCCAGCAGTGGCAGCGCGCAAGAAAAACTGTTTTTT. This chain connects TRBV6-6 to TRBJ1-4; D gene unclear. The CDR3 spans 13 residues. In germline, CDR1 is MNHNY, CDR2 SVGAGI (reference sequence). The V gene lost 5 bases and the J gene lost 8 bases, with 12 bases spanning the gap.

The chain couples TRBV6-6 to TRBJ2-3; D may match TRBD1 or TRBD2 (7 bases each). The germline V and J ends were trimmed by 2 bases and 6 bases, with 15 bases remaining between them. Germline V gene lookup returns CDR1 MNHNY and CDR2 SVGAGI (reference sequence). The CDR3 covers 15 residues. The CDR3 nucleotides are TGTGCCAGCAGTTACCAGCTCCAGGGGGGGGATACGCAGTATTTT. Protein sequence: CASSYQLQGGDTQYF.

The chain combines TRBV9 with TRBJ1-2; no clear D. Per germline, CDR1 SGDLS and CDR2 YYNGEE. V was pared by 2 bases and J by 2 bases, with 13 bases between. The length of the CDR3 is 15 residues. DNA of the CDR3: TGTGCCAGCAGCGTCGTCAGCCACTTCAACTATGGCTACACCTTC. Its translation: CASSVVSHFNYGYTF.

This clone has only a few counts. The chain uses TRBV14 and TRBJ2-7; D is undetermined. Germline values: CDR1 SGHDN, CDR2 FVKESK. The ends were cut back, 6 bases at V and 4 bases at J, with 7 bases in the middle. The CDR3 loop spans 11 amino acids. The CDR3 DNA sequence: TGTGCCAGCAGTATGGGATACGAGCAGTACTTC. Its protein product is CASSMGYEQYF.

The V call is TRBV19, the J call TRBJ2-7; 7 bases align to TRBD2. V gave up 5 bases and J gave up 2 bases; unmatched junction bases: 9. CDR3 length: 15 amino acids. Germline loops: CDR1 LNHDA, CDR2 SQIVND (reference sequence). CDR3 loop: CASSGSAGRAYEQYF. CDR3 bases: TGTGCCAGTAGTGGGTCCGCAGGGAGGGCCTACGAGCAGTACTTC.

The V gene is TRBV6-5, the J gene TRBJ2-2; the D gene is possibly TRBD1 (6 bases). Looked up from germline, CDR1 is MNHEY and CDR2 is SVGAGI. CDR3 length: 15 amino acids. Trimming stripped 1 base from V and 5 bases from J, with 11 bases between. The CDR3 DNA sequence: TGTGCCAGCAGTTACTTTACAGGGAGTACCGGGGAGCTGTTTTTT. Protein product: CASSYFTGSTGELFF.

For the CDR3, the DNA is TGTGCCAGCAGCTTAGATTTTAGTTCGGGAGATGGCCCGTACTTC. It specifies CASSLDFSSGDGPYF. The chain carries TRBV7-2 and TRBJ2-7; D possibly corresponds to TRBD2 (6 bases). V was pared by 1 base and J by 12 bases, with 22 bases between. Germline V gene sequence: CDR1 SGHTA, CDR2 FQGNSA. This CDR3 contains 15 residues.

The chain recombines TRBV5-6 with TRBJ1-3; D is possibly TRBD1 (5 bases). Germline values: CDR1 SGHDT, CDR2 YYEEEE. V lost 5 bases, J lost 0 bases, and 12 bases lay in between. The CDR3 sequence is 15 residues long. In DNA form, the CDR3 reads TGTGCCAGCAGACTCGAGGGGTACTCTGGAAACACCATATATTTT. Translating it yields CASRLEGYSGNTIYF.

V gene TRBV18 combines with J gene TRBJ1-2; D is perhaps TRBD1 (6 bases). Trimming removed 4 bases at V and 5 bases at J, with 17 bases between. This CDR3 is 15 amino acids long. From germline, CDR1 is KGHSH and CDR2 LQKENI. The DNA of the CDR3 is TGTGCCAGCTCACTTGACAGGACCGCCCGGTATGGCTACACCTTC. Protein product: CASSLDRTARYGYTF.

V gene TRBV9 combines with J gene TRBJ1-2; D remains unclear. The CDR3 is made up of 14 amino acids. The V gene lost 0 bases and the J gene lost 8 bases, with 14 bases spanning the gap. The V gene's germline CDR1 is SGDLS and CDR2 YYNGEE. CDR3 residues: CASSVGRVGGGYTF. CDR3 in DNA: TGTGCCAGCAGCGTAGGGAGGGTAGGAGGGGGCTACACCTTC.

The genes are TRBV7-7 and TRBJ2-5; perhaps TRBD1 as D (5 bases). The V end was cut by 2 bases, the J end by 5 bases, with 12 bases between. The CDR3 contains 14 residues. Germline V gene lookup returns CDR1 SSHAT and CDR2 FNYEAQ (reference sequence). CDR3 nucleotides: TGTGCCAGCAGCTTAACTGGGGCTGGGGAGACCCAGTACTTC. Amino acid sequence: CASSLTGAGETQYF.

The chain employs TRBV7-2 and TRBJ1-4, with a possible D match to TRBD1 (5 bases). Trimming stripped 5 bases from V and 8 bases from J, with 21 bases between. Germline values: CDR1 SGHTA, CDR2 FQGNSA. This CDR3 spans 16 amino acids. The DNA of the CDR3 is TGTGCCAGCAGCCGTATTGGTGGCGGGGGATTGGAAAAACTGTTTTTT. Translated, it gives CASSRIGGGGLEKLFF.

J is TRBJ2-7 and V is TRBV14; D is uncertain. The length of the CDR3 is 15 residues. V was cut by 4 bases and J by 2 bases, with 15 bases left in between. Germline V lookup: CDR1 SGHDN, CDR2 FVKESK. CDR3 DNA sequence: TGTGCCAGCAGCCCTCCCTCGACCCCACCCTACGAGCAGTACTTC. Its protein product is CASSPPSTPPYEQYF.

This chain joins TRBV29-1 and TRBJ2-7, with 8 bases fitting TRBD2. J lost 3 bases, V lost 1 base, and 2 bases had no gene match. The CDR3 totals 13 residues. Per the germline V gene, CDR1 is SQVTM and CDR2 is ANQGSEA. The chain's CDR3 is CSVEATSGYEQYF. The CDR3 DNA reads TGCAGCGTTGAAGCCACTAGCGGCTACGAGCAGTACTTC.